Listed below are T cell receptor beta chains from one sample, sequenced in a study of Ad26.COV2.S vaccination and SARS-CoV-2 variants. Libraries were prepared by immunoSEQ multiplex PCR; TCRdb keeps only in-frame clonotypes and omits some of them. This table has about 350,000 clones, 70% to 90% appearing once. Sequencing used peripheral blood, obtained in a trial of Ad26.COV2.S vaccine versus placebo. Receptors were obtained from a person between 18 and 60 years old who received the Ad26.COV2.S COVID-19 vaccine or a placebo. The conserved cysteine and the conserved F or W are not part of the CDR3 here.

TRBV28 ASSLPGYEQY
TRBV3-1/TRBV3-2 ASSQRTGNEKLF
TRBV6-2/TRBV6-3 ASSSRQVWEAKNIQY
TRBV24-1 ATSDPGLAGGSSYNEQF
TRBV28 ASSSLWGTETQY
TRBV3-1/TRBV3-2 ASRPTSSVDTQY
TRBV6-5 ASSYSLASTDTQY
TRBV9 AGSERGWQETQY
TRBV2 ASSGNRGTDTQY
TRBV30 AWIGQGALLNTGELF
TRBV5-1 ASSLALGAVEQY
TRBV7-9 ASSPILGQGNYGYT
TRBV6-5 ASSPRGAGTDTQY
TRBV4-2 ASSQEDSRSSYNSPLH
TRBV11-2 ASSLDPPGAANTGELF
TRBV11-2 ASSLGDPGAEAF
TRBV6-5 ASSSPGGSGTQY
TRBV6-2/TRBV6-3 ASSRGFDEQF
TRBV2 ASSARQGTGELF
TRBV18 ASSPLSQERGVLTDTQY
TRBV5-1 ASSSDNFNGEQY
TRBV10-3 AISRDRTSYEQY
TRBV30 AYPTAGPYGYT
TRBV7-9 ASSARPSSGGSYEQY
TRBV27 ASGGEFMNTEAF
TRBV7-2 ASSPRGAYYEQY
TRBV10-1 ASSESLTGGAGELF
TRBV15 ATFDRPNEKLF
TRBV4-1 ASSQEGTAYNSPLH
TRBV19 ASGIKGNYGYT
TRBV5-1 ASSPAPGGNIQY
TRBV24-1 ATSDAGQTNIQY
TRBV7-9 ASSRLGYEQY
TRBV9 ASSAAGTSSNEQY
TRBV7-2 ASSLGFAAGSFNEQF
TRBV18 ASSPGPTYEQY
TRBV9 ASSAGQGSWWETQY
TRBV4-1 ASSDSPTSYGYT
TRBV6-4 ASSLAGGTYNEQF
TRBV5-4 ASSFRLAGGYLDEQY
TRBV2 ASSERWSPTTYEQY